The 8 T cell receptor beta chains below were found in one sample sequenced in a study of blood T cell repertoires in COVID-19. Sequencing was performed with immunoSEQ multiplex PCR; in TCRdb, only in-frame clones are kept and a portion is missing. The profile covers 330,000 or so clones, with approximately 88% appearing a single time and about 5% taken by the ten largest. Sequenced material: PBMCs or T cells enriched from blood (not recorded which). The receptors stem from a man younger than 40 who had recovered from COVID-19.

The chain recombines TRBV25-1 with TRBJ2-7, with 8 bases fitting TRBD1. The CDR3 loop spans 14 amino acids. CDR1 is MGHDK, CDR2 SYGVNS, per germline. The J segment lost 4 bases and the V segment lost 6 bases, leaving 8 bases of the junction unmatched. DNA for the CDR3: TGTGCCAGCAGGGCAGGGGGCTCCTTTTACGAGCAGTACTTC. Protein product: CASRAGGSFYEQYF.

The rearrangement joins TRBV28 to TRBJ2-7, with a tentative D call TRBD1 (6 bases). There are 14 residues in the CDR3. V lost 6 bases and J lost 2, with 14 bases in between. Germline assignment: CDR1 MDHEN and CDR2 SYDVKM. DNA of the CDR3: TGTGCCAGCAGGTACACAGGGTCCCCCTACGAGCAGTACTTC. It codes for CASRYTGSPYEQYF. Full variable domain (rest looked up from reference TRBV28 and TRBJ2-7): DVKVTQSSRYLVKRTGEKVFLECVQDMDHENMFWYRQDPGLGLRLIYFSYDVKMKEKGDIPEGYSVSREKKERFSLILESASTNQTSMYLCASRYTGSPYEQYFGPGTRLTVT.

The genes are TRBV2 and TRBJ2-1, with D perhaps matching TRBD1 (5 bases). The CDR3 is made up of 15 amino acids. The V end lost 7 bases, the J end lost 4 bases, and 17 bases lay between the germline ends. Germline V gives CDR1 SNHLY, CDR2 FYNNEI. This CDR3 reads CASKTEGHHYNEQFF. The CDR3 DNA reads TGTGCCAGCAAGACAGAAGGGCACCATTACAATGAGCAGTTCTTC.

Written as DNA, the CDR3 is TGTGCCAGCAGTTACTCTGGGGCTTTGAACACTGAAGCTTTCTTT. Amino acids: CASSYSGALNTEAFF. The chain recombines TRBV6-5 with TRBJ1-1; the D gene is possibly TRBD1 (5 bases). Germline loops: CDR1 MNHEY, CDR2 SVGAGI. CDR3 length: 15 residues. V lost 0 bases and J 0 bases, leaving 8 bases between the germline ends.

The V gene is TRBV10-1, the J gene TRBJ1-2; D gene unclear. From germline, CDR1 is WNHNN and CDR2 SYGVQD (reference sequence). V lost 0 bases and J lost 3, with 5 bases in between. The CDR3 covers 13 residues. The CDR3 reads CASSESEDYGYTF. Written as DNA, the CDR3 is TGCGCCAGCAGTGAGTCCGAGGACTATGGCTACACCTTC.

This clone has just one count. V gene TRBV15 combines with J gene TRBJ2-7, with D possibly TRBD2 on 5 matching bases. The V end lost 2 bases, the J end lost 3 bases, and 8 bases lay between the germline ends. CDR3 size: 13 residues. From germline, CDR1 is LNHNV and CDR2 YYDKDF (reference sequence). The CDR3 coding sequence is TGTGCCACCAGCAGATCCCGGGACTACGAGCAGTACTTC. It translates to CATSRSRDYEQYF.

V is TRBV5-5 and J is TRBJ2-2; TRBD1 might be the D (5 bases). Germline loops: CDR1 SGHKS, CDR2 YYEKEE (reference sequence). Trimming took off 2 bases at V and 6 bases at J, with 11 bases between the two ends. There are 14 residues in the CDR3. The CDR3 region is CASSLAGISGELFF. The CDR3 DNA follows: TGTGCCAGCAGCTTAGCAGGGATATCCGGGGAGCTGTTTTTT.

This clone was seen just once. The chain employs TRBV10-3 and TRBJ2-7; 7 bases align to TRBD2. CDR1 and CDR2 from the germline V gene are ENHRY and SYGVKD. V gave up 0 bases and J gave up 5 bases; unmatched junction bases: 4. This CDR3 region has 14 residues. CDR3: CAISESRGGDEQYF. For the CDR3, the DNA is TGTGCCATCAGTGAGTCGAGGGGAGGGGACGAGCAGTACTTC.